This T cell receptor (beta chain) was found in a study of blood T cells in healthy people across ages. A J-beta primer mix and a sample-barcoded 5' primer were used in a second PCR of roughly 7 to 12 cycles. Tags on each cDNA molecule came from a template-switch adaptor with 12 random nucleotides. TCRdb re-called the 5' RACE reads with MiXCR, one entry per CDR3 protein. This table holds about 930,000 distinct CDR3 sequences, 25% to 30% found once. Trimming removed 2 bases from V and 4 bases from J; junction bases left unmatched: 10. This CDR3 is built from 17 residues. The germline CDR1 and CDR2 sequences are MGHRA and YSYEKL. Healthy Caucasians from Russia aged roughly 6 to 95 served as donors. These records were also assigned to another study, of T cells of mothers and their children. This second report adds: There were no persistent microchimeric T cell clones detected.

The receptor comes from a woman aged 40 to 50 in good health. The chain is built from TRBV4-1 and TRBJ2-5, with 10 bases lining up with TRBD2. The specimen was blood. The CDR3 nucleotides are TGCGCCAGCAGCCAACTAGCGGGGGTTTTCAGGGCAGAGACCCAGTACTTC. Translation: CASSQLAGVFRAETQYF.